This T cell receptor (beta chain) originates from a study of early T cells in non-severe SARS-CoV-2 infection. Study information: The chains were unpaired, and the sequenced material was bulk RNA from unsorted whole blood.

The CDR3 extends over 13 amino acids. Germline CDR1 reads SGHNT; CDR2 reads YENEEA. V lost 1 base, J lost 7 bases, and 11 bases lay in between. A remark on this clonotype: Its antigen is still unknown.

General study findings and limits: VDJdb matching skewed toward anti-spike CD8 responses, missing private and CD4 specificities.

Each cDNA molecule carried a unique molecular identifier. TCRdb called the 5' RACE reads again in MiXCR, with one record for every CDR3 protein. This table holds approximately 77,000 distinct CDR3 sequences, roughly a sixth found once. Sequenced input: whole blood. This clonotype originated in an adult who was a healthcare worker with PCR-confirmed SARS-CoV-2 infection or an uninfected control (not recorded which). This chain connects TRBV11-3 to TRBJ2-7; possibly TRBD1 or TRBD2 for D (5 bases each). The CDR3: CASSLGGPSEQYF. The CDR3 DNA is TGTGCCAGCAGCTTAGGGGGACCCTCGGAGCAGTACTTC.